This T cell receptor beta chain was captured by sequencing in a study of T cells in Graves' hyperthyroidism and ophthalmopathy. General study points: A model of 13 V-J pairs discriminated ophthalmopathy from stable hyperthyroidism.

Template material for amplifying TCR beta CDR3 regions consisted of RNA transcripts. The primer set for the first-round RT-PCR of the TCR CDR3 was HTBI. A single record per CDR3 protein comes from TCRdb applying MiXCR to the multiplex PCR reads. The table records over 120,000 distinct CDR3 sequences, over 20% of them present only once. Trimming removed 6 bases from V and 7 bases from J; junction bases left unmatched: 8. Germline CDR1 reads MNHNS; CDR2 reads SASEGT. This CDR3 is 16 amino acids long. There are many counts of this clonotype. Antigen specificity is unknown. Material: blood. The origin of this receptor is a woman aged 45-65 years with Graves' hyperthyroidism that later progressed to Graves' ophthalmopathy. The rearrangement links TRBV6-1 to TRBJ2-1, with 14 nucleotides matching TRBD2. This CDR3 is CASSDGTSGRGNEQFF. CDR3 sequence (DNA): TGTGCCAGCAGCGACGGGACTAGCGGGAGAGGGAATGAGCAGTTCTTC.